This T cell receptor beta chain was recovered during a study of control samples from healthy donors and cancer patients. The method was immunoSEQ multiplex PCR; TCRdb's version includes in-frame clones alone and lacks a portion of them. The sample carries around 200,000 clones, 90% to 95% recorded once. This TCR derives from a man younger than 35 in good health. Material: blood.

CDR3 nucleotide sequence: TGTGCCAGCAGCTTAATCGGTCCAAACATTCAGTACTTC. Its translation is CASSLIGPNIQYF. The chain joins TRBV7-2 to TRBJ2-4; D remains unclear. The V end was cut by 2 bases, the J end by 6 bases, with 8 bases between. Germline assignment: CDR1 SGHTA and CDR2 FQGNSA. The CDR3 extends over 13 amino acids. The variable domain in full, with the rest retrieved from reference TRBV7-2 and TRBJ2-4, is GAGVSQSPSNKVTEKGKDVELRCDPISGHTALYWYRQSLGQGLEFLIYFQGNSAPDKSGLPSDRFSAERTGGSVSTLTIQRTQQEDSAVYLCASSLIGPNIQYFGAGTRLSVL.